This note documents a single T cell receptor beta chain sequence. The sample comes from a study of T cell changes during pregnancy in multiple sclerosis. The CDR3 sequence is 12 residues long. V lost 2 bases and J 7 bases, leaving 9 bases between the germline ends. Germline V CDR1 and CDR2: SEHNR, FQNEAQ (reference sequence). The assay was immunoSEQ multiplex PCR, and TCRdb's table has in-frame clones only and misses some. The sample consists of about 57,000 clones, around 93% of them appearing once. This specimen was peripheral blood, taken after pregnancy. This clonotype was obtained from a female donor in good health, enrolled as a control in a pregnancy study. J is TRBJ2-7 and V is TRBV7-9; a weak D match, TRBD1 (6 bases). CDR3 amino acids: CASSLLRGEQYF. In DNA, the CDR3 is TGTGCCAGCAGCTTACTTAGGGGGGAGCAGTACTTC.